This paragraph reports one T cell receptor (beta chain). Which antigen it targets is not known. No base-level quality is on record; no much larger clone is a single base apart. Explained via the paper, the time point label denotes: about 28 days (+/-7) after the second vaccine dose. AZD1222 recipients with second doses at about 4 weeks or about 12 weeks were pooled, because spike-specific TCR depth and breadth did not differ between schedules. Vaccinee samples came from UK trials COV001 and COV002, including a single-blind randomized controlled phase 2/3 trial of AZD1222 (ChAdOx1 nCoV-19) in healthy adults. For TCRbeta chain sequencing, PBMC samples from trial participants were taken at day 0 and at day 28 after the second dose. The CDR3 regions of human TCRbeta chains were analyzed by immunosequencing. Concerning the study's data processing: Repertoire TCRs were checked for matches against a reference library of SARS-CoV-2-specific TCRs that had been generated using the MIRA antigen-specificity platform. Breadth meant the fraction of unique TCRs that were SARS-CoV-2-associated, whereas depth meant the fraction of total T cells that were SARS-CoV-2-associated. Using the MIRA data, each spike-specific TCR was mapped to the spike region that the TCR reacts to and placed in a CD4 or CD8 class. Log10-transformed breadth and depth values were compared by one-way ANOVA with Sidak's multiple comparisons tests. What TCRdb holds here is the immuneACCESS table cut down to in-frame rearrangements. Part of the clones is not present; checked against another copy, under half of the missing clones reflect an unresolved V gene, and the others are unexplained. V and J calls and clone size are copied from that table; D and trimming were computed from the DNA. Across this sample there are about 78,000 clones, with about nine tenths seen only once. The ten largest clones capture around 3.2% of the sample.

The data are from a study of T cell responses to AZD1222 COVID-19 vaccine (dated by TCRdb to the early 2020s). Background for the entire study: TCR sequencing was performed for roughly 250 trial participants, of whom 200 to 210 were given two doses of AZD1222 and around 25 were given two doses of MenACWY control vaccine. Enrollment into the trials was organized by age into subgroups of 18-55, 56-69 and 70-plus years, and those subgroups contained approximately 160, 26 and 62 TCR-sequenced participants, respectively. Summary of the overall study and its limitations: After two AZD1222 doses, both the breadth and the depth of spike-specific TCRs were significantly higher than at day 0 and than in MenACWY recipients. Conclusions about previously exposed vaccinees are limited, since just 5 to 7 AZD1222 recipients were seropositive for SARS-CoV-2 at baseline. Because no samples from the day 14 peak response were available, repertoires could be characterized only after the peak T cell response. Vaccine-associated CD4 TCRs spanned the whole spike protein, with dominant responses in regions 160-218 and 743-854. Participants were mostly white British, with more females than males. The authors suggested clonal diversity may have been underestimated. Reportedly, close to half of the unique spike-specific TCRs recognized epitopes lying outside the regions that are mutated in the B.1.351 and B.1.1.7 variants. The 56-69-year group was small, and its depth increase did not reach significance, likely because of low power.

The receptor was isolated from an adult who received the AZD1222 COVID-19 vaccine. The source material was peripheral blood, sampled 28 days after the second AZD1222 dose.

The CDR3 loop reads CASSQDLPPLHF. The nucleotide sequence is TGCGCCAGCAGCCAAGATCTCCCACCCCTCCACTTT. The rearranged segments are TRBV4-1 and TRBJ1-6, with the D segment identity uncertain. Trimming at the junction amounts to 0 bases on V and 11 bases on J, and the germline ends lie 5 bases apart. CDR1 MGHRA and CDR2 YSYEKL are derived from the germline V gene. The CDR3 goes from the cysteine to the phenylalanine over 12 residues. The entry retains the CDR3 DNA only, 36 bases that are in frame from base 1.